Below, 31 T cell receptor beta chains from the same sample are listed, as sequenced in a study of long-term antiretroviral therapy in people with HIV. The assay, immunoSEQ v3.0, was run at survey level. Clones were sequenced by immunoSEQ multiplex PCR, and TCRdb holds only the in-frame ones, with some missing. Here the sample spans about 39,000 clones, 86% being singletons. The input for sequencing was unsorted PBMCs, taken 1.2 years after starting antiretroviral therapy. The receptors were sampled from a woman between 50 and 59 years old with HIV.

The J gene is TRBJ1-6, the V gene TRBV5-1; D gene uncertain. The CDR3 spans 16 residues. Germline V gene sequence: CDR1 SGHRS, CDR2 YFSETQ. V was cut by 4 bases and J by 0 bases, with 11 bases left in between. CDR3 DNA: TGCGCCAGCAGCCCTGACCCAGGCTCCTATAATTCACCCCTCCACTTT. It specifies CASSPDPGSYNSPLHF.

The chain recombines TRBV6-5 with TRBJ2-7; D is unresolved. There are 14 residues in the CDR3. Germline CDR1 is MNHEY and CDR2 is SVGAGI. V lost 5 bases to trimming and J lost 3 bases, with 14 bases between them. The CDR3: CASSERTAFYEQYF. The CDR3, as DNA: TGTGCCAGCAGTGAACGGACGGCTTTCTACGAGCAGTACTTC.

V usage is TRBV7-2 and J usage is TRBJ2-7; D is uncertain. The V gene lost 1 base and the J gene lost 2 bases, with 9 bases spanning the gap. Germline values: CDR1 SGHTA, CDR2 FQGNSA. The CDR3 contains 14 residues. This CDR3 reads CASSLGAETYEQYF. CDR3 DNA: TGTGCCAGCAGCTTAGGGGCAGAAACCTACGAGCAGTACTTC. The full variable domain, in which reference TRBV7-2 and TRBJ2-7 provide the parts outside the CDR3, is GAGVSQSPSNKVTEKGKDVELRCDPISGHTALYWYRQSLGQGLEFLIYFQGNSAPDKSGLPSDRFSAERTGGSVSTLTIQRTQQEDSAVYLCASSLGAETYEQYFGPGTRLTVT.

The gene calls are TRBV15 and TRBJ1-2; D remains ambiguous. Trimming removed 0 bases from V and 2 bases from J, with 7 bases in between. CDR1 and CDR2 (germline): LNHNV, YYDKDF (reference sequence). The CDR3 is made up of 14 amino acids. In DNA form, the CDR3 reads TGTGCCACCAGCAGAGAAGGAGGGAACTATGGCTACACCTTC. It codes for CATSREGGNYGYTF. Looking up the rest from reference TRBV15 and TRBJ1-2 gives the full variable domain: DAMVIQNPRYQVTQFGKPVTLSCSQTLNHNVMYWYQQKSSQAPKLLFHYYDKDFNNEADTPDNFQSRRPNTSFCFLDIRSPGLGDTAMYLCATSREGGNYGYTFGSGTRLTVV.

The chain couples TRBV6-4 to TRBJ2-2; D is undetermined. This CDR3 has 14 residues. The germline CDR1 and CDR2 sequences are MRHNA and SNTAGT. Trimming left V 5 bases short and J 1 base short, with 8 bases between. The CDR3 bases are TGTGCCAGCAGTCTTGACCAGAACACCGGGGAGCTGTTTTTT. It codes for CASSLDQNTGELFF.

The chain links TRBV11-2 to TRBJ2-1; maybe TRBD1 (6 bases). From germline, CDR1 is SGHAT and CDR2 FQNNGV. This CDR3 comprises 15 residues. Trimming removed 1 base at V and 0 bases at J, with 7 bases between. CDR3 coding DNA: TGTGCCAGCAGCTTAGTCAGGGGCTCCTACAATGAGCAGTTCTTC. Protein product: CASSLVRGSYNEQFF. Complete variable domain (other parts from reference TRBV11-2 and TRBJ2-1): EAGVAQSPRYKIIEKRQSVAFWCNPISGHATLYWYQQILGQGPKLLIQFQNNGVVDDSQLPKDRFSAERLKGVDSTLKIQPAKLEDSAVYLCASSLVRGSYNEQFFGPGTRLTVL.

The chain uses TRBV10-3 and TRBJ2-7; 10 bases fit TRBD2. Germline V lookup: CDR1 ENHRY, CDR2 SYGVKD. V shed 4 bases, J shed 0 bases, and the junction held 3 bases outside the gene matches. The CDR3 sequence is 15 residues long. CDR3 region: CAISALAGSSYEQYF. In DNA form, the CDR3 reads TGTGCCATCAGTGCACTAGCGGGGTCCTCCTACGAGCAGTACTTC.

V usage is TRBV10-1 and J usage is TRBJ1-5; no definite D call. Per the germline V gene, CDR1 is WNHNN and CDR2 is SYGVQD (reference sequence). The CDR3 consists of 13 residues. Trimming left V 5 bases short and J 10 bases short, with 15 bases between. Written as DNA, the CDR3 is TGCGCCAGCAGTCCAGGTCTAGGAGTTCCCCAGCATTTT. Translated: CASSPGLGVPQHF.

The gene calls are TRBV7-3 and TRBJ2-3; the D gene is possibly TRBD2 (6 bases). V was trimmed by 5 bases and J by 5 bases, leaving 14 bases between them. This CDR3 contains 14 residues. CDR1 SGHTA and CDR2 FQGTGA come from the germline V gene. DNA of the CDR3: TGTGCCAGCAGCACACGACTAGGGGAAGATACGCAGTATTTT. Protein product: CASSTRLGEDTQYF.

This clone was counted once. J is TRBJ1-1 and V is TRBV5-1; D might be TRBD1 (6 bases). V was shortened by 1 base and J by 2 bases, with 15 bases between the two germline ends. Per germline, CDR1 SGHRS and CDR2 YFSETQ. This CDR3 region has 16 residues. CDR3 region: CASSLRGMGINTEAFF. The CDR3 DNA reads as TGCGCCAGCAGCTTGAGGGGGATGGGAATTAACACTGAAGCTTTCTTT.

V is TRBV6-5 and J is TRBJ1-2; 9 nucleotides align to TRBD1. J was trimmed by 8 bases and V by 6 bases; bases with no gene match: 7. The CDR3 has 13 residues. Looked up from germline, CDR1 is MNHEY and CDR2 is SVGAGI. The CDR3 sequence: CASSSGQGWGYTF. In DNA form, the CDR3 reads TGTGCCAGCAGCTCAGGACAGGGGTGGGGCTACACCTTC.

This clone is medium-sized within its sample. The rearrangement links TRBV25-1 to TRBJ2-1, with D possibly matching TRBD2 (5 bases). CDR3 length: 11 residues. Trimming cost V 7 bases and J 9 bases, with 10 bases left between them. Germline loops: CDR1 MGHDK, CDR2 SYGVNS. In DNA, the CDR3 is TGTGCCAGCAACATGGGGAGTGAGCAGTTCTTC. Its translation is CASNMGSEQFF.

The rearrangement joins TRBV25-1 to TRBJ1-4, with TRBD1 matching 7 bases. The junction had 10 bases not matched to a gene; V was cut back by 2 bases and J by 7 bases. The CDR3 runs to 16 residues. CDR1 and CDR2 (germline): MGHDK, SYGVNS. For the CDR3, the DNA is TGTGCCAGCAGTGAACCCCTCGACAGGGAGGGTGAAAAACTGTTTTTT. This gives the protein CASSEPLDREGEKLFF.

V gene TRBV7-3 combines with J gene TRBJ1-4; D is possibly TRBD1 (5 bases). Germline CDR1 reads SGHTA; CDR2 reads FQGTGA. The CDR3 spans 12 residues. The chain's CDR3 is CVRGVWDEKLFF. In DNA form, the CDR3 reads TGTGTCAGAGGGGTATGGGATGAAAAACTGTTTTTT.

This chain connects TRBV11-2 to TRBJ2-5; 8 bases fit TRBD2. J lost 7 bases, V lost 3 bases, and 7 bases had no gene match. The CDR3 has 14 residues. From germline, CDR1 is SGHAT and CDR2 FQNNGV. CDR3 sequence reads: CASSLGGGIGTQYF. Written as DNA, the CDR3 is TGTGCCAGCAGCTTGGGCGGGGGGATAGGGACCCAGTACTTC.

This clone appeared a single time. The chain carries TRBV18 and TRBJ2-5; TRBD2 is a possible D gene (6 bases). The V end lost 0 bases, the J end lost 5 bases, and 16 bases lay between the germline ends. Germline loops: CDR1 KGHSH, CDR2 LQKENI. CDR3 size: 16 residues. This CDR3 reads CASSPPRSREPETQYF. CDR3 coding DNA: TGTGCCAGCTCACCACCTCGGTCGCGGGAACCGGAGACCCAGTACTTC. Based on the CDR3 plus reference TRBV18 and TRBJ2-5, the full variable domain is NAGVMQNPRHLVRRRGQEARLRCSPMKGHSHVYWYRQLPEEGLKFMVYLQKENIIDESGMPKERFSAEFPKEGPSILRIQQVVRGDSAAYFCASSPPRSREPETQYFGPGTRLLVL.

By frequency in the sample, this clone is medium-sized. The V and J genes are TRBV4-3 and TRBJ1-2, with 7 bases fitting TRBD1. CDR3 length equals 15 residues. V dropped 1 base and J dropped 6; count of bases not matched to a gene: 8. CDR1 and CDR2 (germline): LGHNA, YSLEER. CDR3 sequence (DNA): TGCGCCAGCAGCCAAGTAATAGGGGGCGAGAATGGCTACACCTTC. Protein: CASSQVIGGENGYTF.

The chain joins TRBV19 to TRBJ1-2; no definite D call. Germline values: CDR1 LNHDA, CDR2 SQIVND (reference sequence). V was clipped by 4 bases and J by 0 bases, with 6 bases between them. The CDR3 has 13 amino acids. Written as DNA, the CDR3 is TGTGCCAGTAGTAGCGTTTCTAACTATGGCTACACCTTC. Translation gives CASSSVSNYGYTF.

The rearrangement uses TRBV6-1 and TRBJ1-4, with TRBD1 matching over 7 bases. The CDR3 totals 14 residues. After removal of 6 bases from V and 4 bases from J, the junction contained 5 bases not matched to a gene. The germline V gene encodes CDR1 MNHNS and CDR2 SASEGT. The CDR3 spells CASSSRDSNEKLFF. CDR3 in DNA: TGTGCCAGCAGCAGCCGGGACAGTAATGAAAAACTGTTTTTT.

The CDR3 coding sequence is TGTGCCAGCAGTCGAGGGGGGGCATCTAACTATGGCTACACCTTC. Translation: CASSRGGASNYGYTF. This sequence joins TRBV6-5 and TRBJ1-2; D is possibly TRBD1 (6 bases). CDR1 is MNHEY, CDR2 SVGAGI, per germline. This CDR3 has 15 residues. V lost 5 bases to trimming and J lost 0 bases, with 13 bases between them.

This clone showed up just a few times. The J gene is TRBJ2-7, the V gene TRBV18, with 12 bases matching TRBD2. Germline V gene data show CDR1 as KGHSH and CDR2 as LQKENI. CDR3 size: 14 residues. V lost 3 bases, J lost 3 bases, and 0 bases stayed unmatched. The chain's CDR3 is CASSPTSGGYEQYF. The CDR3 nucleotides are TGTGCCAGCTCACCGACTAGCGGGGGCTACGAGCAGTACTTC.

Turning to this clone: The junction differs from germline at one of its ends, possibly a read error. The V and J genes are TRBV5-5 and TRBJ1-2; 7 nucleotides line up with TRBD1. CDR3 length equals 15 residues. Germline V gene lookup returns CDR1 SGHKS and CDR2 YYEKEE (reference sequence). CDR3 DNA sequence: TGCGCCAGCAGCCAAGTAATAGGGGGCGAGAATGGCTACACCTTC. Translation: CASSQVIGGENGYTF.

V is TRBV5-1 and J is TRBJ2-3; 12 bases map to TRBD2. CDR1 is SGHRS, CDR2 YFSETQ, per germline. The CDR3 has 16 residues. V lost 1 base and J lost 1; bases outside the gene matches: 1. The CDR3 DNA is TGCGCCAGCAGCTTGCGACTAGCGGGGGGCACAGATACGCAGTATTTT. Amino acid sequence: CASSLRLAGGTDTQYF.

The CDR3 sequence is CASSIPFTGQDGYTF. CDR3 bases: TGTGCCAGTAGTATCCCCTTCACAGGGCAGGATGGCTACACCTTC. The chain has TRBV19 and TRBJ1-2, with D maybe TRBD1 (6 bases). The germline V gene encodes CDR1 LNHDA and CDR2 SQIVND (reference sequence). With 3 bases removed from V and 6 bases from J, the gap between germline ends came to 17 bases. CDR3 length: 15 residues.

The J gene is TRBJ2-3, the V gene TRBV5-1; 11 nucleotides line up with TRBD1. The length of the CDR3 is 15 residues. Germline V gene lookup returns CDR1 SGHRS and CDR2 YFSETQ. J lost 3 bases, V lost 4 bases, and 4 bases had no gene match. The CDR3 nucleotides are TGCGCCAGCAGCCAGGGACAGGGGGAGACAGATACGCAGTATTTT. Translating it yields CASSQGQGETDTQYF.

The CDR3 DNA reads as TGTGCCAGACCCCCCGGCCCCGGGGGAACCGGGGAGCTGTTTTTT. It is translated as CARPPGPGGTGELFF. The rearrangement links TRBV5-7 to TRBJ2-2, with D maybe TRBD2 (6 bases). TRBV5-7 is an open reading frame whose function is uncertain. V lost 8 bases and J 5 bases, leaving 19 bases between the germline ends. The CDR3 extends over 15 amino acids.

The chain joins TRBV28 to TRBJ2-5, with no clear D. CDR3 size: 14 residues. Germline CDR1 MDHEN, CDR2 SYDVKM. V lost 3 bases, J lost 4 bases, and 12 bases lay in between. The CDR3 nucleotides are TGTGCCAGCAGTTTTTGGTCCACGGGAGAGACCCAGTACTTC. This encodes CASSFWSTGETQYF.

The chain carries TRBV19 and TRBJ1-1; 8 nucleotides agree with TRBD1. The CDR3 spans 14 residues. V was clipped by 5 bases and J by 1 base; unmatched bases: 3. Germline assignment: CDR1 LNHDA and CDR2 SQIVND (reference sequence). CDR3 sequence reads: CASSHRGENTEAFF. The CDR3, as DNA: TGTGCCAGTAGTCACAGGGGGGAGAACACTGAAGCTTTCTTT.

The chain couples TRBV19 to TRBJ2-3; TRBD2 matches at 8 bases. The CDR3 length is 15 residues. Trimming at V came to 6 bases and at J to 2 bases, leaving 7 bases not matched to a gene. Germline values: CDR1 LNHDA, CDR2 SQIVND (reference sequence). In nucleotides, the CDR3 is TGTGCCAGTAGGGACGGGGGACTAGACACAGATACGCAGTATTTT. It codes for CASRDGGLDTDTQYF.

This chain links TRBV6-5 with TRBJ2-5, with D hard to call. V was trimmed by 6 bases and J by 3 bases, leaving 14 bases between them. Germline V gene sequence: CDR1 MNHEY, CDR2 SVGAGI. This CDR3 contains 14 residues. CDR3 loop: CASRPYKGKETQYF. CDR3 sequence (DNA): TGTGCCAGCAGACCTTATAAAGGAAAAGAGACCCAGTACTTC.

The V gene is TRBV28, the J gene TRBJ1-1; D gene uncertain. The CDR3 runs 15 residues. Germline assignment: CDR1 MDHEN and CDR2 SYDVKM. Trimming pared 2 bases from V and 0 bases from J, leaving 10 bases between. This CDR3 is CASSLGGIMNTEAFF. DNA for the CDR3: TGTGCCAGCAGTTTAGGAGGGATCATGAACACTGAAGCTTTCTTT. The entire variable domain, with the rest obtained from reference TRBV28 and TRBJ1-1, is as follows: DVKVTQSSRYLVKRTGEKVFLECVQDMDHENMFWYRQDPGLGLRLIYFSYDVKMKEKGDIPEGYSVSREKKERFSLILESASTNQTSMYLCASSLGGIMNTEAFFGQGTRLTVV.